The 2 T cell receptor beta chains reported below all come from one sample, sequenced in a study of cytomegalovirus exposure and HLA in healthy donors. Profiled with immunoSEQ multiplex PCR; TCRdb holds only in-frame clones, not every one. The top ten clones hold less than 3% of a sample with about 140,000 clones, 70% to 90% of them seen once. The sequencing sample was made of PBMCs. These receptors all stem from a man in his late teens or twenties in good health and CMV-seronegative.

CDR3 sequence: CASKNSPYEQYF. CDR3 DNA: TGTGCCAGCAAAAACAGCCCGTACGAGCAGTACTTC. The chain links TRBV2 to TRBJ2-7; no reliable D call. Germline CDR1 is SNHLY and CDR2 is FYNNEI. Trimming removed 7 bases at V and 4 bases at J, with 11 bases between. The CDR3 has 12 amino acids.

Turning to this clone: The junction does not match germline at one end; this may be a read error. The rearrangement links TRBV14 to TRBJ2-3; a possible D gene is TRBD2 (6 bases). Germline loops: CDR1 SGHDN, CDR2 FVKESK. This CDR3 comprises 11 residues. In DNA form, the CDR3 reads TGTGCCAGTGGTAGCGGCGGGTTTCTGGATTTT. This translates into CASGSGGFLDF.